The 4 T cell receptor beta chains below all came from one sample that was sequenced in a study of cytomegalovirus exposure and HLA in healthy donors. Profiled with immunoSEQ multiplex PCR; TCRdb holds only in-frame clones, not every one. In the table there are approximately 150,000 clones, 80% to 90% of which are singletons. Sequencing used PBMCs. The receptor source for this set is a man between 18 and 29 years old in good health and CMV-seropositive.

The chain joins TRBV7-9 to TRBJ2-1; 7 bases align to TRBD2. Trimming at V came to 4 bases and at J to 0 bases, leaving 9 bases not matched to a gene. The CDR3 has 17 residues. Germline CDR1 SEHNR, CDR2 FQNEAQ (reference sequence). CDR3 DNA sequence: TGTGCCAGCAGCTCCCTTTCTAGCGGTAGCTCCTACAATGAGCAGTTCTTC. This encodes CASSSLSSGSSYNEQFF.

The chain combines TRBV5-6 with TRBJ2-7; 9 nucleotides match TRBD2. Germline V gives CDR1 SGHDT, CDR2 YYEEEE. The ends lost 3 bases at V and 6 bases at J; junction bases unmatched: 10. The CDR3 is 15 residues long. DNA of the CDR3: TGTGCCAGCAGCTCCCTGGGGAGCGGGGGGCGCGAGCAGTACTTC. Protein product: CASSSLGSGGREQYF.

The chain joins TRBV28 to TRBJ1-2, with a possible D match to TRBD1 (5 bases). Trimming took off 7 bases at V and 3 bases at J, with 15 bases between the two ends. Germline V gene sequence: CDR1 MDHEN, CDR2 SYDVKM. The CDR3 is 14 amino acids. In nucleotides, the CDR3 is TGTGCCAGCAAATTCGCTACCAGGGACTATGGCTACACCTTC. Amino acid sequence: CASKFATRDYGYTF.

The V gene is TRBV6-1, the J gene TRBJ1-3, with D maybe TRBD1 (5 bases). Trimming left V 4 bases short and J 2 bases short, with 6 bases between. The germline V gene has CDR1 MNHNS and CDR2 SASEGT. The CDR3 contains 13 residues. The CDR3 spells CASSAGPGNTIYF. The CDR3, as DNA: TGTGCCAGCAGTGCAGGGCCTGGAAACACCATATATTTT.